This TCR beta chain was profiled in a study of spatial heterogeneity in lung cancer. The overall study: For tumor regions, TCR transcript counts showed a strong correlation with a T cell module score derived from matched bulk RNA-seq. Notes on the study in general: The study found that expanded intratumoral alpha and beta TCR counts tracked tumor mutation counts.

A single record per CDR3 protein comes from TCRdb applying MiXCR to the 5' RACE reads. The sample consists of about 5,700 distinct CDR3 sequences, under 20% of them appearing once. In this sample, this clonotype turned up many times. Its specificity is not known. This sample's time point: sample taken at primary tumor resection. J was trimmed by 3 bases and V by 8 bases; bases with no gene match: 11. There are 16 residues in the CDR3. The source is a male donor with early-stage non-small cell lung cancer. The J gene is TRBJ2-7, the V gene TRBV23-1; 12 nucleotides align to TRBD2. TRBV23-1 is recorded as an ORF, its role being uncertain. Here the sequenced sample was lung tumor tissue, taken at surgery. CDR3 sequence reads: CASRTGKTSGSYEQYF. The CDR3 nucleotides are TGCGCCAGCCGGACAGGGAAGACTAGCGGGAGCTACGAGCAGTACTTC.